Listed below are T cell receptor beta chains from one sample, sequenced in a study of vaccination and CD4 T cells after COVID-19. In TCRdb, the PCR reads were re-called with MiXCR into one record per CDR3 protein. In the table there are around 20,000 distinct CDR3 sequences, roughly 46% of which are singletons. These TCRs' antigens remain unknown. This sample comprised CD4+ T cells from blood, cultured in vitro, obtained before SARS-CoV-2 vaccination. These receptor sequences come from a human donor who had recovered from COVID-19. CDR3s include the opening cysteine and the closing phenylalanine or tryptophan. D genes are given only for firm matches. Size is stated for part of the rows, as once, few or many counts, or as a class when the clone is expanded.

clone_size	v_call	j_call	d_call	cdr3_nt	cdr3_aa
few	TRBV20-1	TRBJ1-2	TRBD1	TGCAGTGCTCAAGGACAGGACAACTATGGCTACACCTTC	CSAQGQDNYGYTF
NA	TRBV27	TRBJ2-7	NA	TGTGCCAGCAGTTTATATTCACTAGGTTACGAGCAGTACTTC	CASSLYSLGYEQYF
NA	TRBV19	TRBJ2-3	TRBD2	TGTGCCAGTGGAGAGCGGGGGATAACAGATACGCAGTATTTT	CASGERGITDTQYF
few	TRBV20-1	TRBJ2-3	TRBD2	TGCAGTGCTAGAGTTCTAGCTAGCGGGAACACTGATACGCAGTATTTT	CSARVLASGNTDTQYF
NA	TRBV5-6	TRBJ2-1	NA	TGTGCCAGCAGCTTGCAAATGGGCAGGAATGAGCAGTTCTTC	CASSLQMGRNEQFF
NA	TRBV28	TRBJ1-3	NA	TGTGCCAGCAGTGGCGGAGGGGGGCAGACTGGAAACACCATATATTTT	CASSGGGGQTGNTIYF
NA	TRBV7-6	TRBJ1-6	NA	TGTGCCAGCAGCTCGACCTCAGATTCGAGGGGAAGTGTCTATAATTCACCCCTCCACTTT	CASSSTSDSRGSVYNSPLHF
NA	TRBV7-2	TRBJ2-3	NA	TGTGCCAGCAGCCAGCGTCTATCTAGCACAGATACGCAGTATTTT	CASSQRLSSTDTQYF
NA	TRBV2	TRBJ2-1	TRBD2	TGTGCCAGCACCGGGGGGACTAGGGGTCGGAATGAGCAGTTCTTC	CASTGGTRGRNEQFF
few	TRBV7-2	TRBJ1-2	NA	TGTGCCAGCAGCGGGGGAGGGCGGTATGGCTACACCTTC	CASSGGGRYGYTF
NA	TRBV6-2/TRBV6-3	TRBJ2-1	TRBD2	TGTGCCAGCGGCAGCGATGGGACTAGCGGGGCTCGCGAGCAGTTCTTC	CASGSDGTSGAREQFF
NA	TRBV27	TRBJ1-2	TRBD1	TGTGCCAGCAGTTTACGAAACCAGGGGGCAGCTAACTATGGCTACACCTTC	CASSLRNQGAANYGYTF
NA	TRBV6-1	TRBJ1-5	NA	TGTGCCAGCAGGCCACAGGGATGGCATCAGCCCCAGCATTTT	CASRPQGWHQPQHF
NA	TRBV5-1	TRBJ1-6	NA	TGCGCCAGCAGCTTGGATGGTAGCTCCTATAATTCACCCCTCCACTTT	CASSLDGSSYNSPLHF
NA	TRBV6-1	TRBJ1-5	NA	TGTGCCAGCAGGGAGGCCCTTAGCAATCAGCCCCAGCATTTT	CASREALSNQPQHF
NA	TRBV5-1	TRBJ1-1	TRBD1	TGCGCCAGCAGCACAGGGACAGGGGGCACTGAAGCTTTCTTT	CASSTGTGGTEAFF
NA	TRBV7-2	TRBJ1-2	TRBD1	TGTGCCAGCAGCTTAGACCACAGGGGGTTTGAGGGCTACACCTTC	CASSLDHRGFEGYTF
NA	TRBV28	TRBJ1-6	NA	TGTGCCAGTGGGGGCATTGGTTCACCCCTCCACTTT	CASGGIGSPLHF
NA	TRBV7-3	TRBJ1-5	NA	TGTGCCAGCAGGAGAAGGGGGGCGTTTTGCAATCAGCCCCAGCATTTT	CASRRRGAFCNQPQHF
NA	TRBV28	TRBJ1-1	NA	TGTGCCAGCACCACCGTAGGCCTGCTGAACACTGAAGCTTTCTTT	CASTTVGLLNTEAFF
NA	TRBV6-5	TRBJ1-6	TRBD1	TGTGCCAGCAGTTTGACAGGGGATTCACCCCTCCACTTT	CASSLTGDSPLHF
NA	TRBV20-1	TRBJ1-2	NA	TGCAGTGCTAGGGATCCGGCCGTGCCCCACTATGGCTACACCTTC	CSARDPAVPHYGYTF
NA	TRBV19	TRBJ1-5	TRBD1	TGTGCCAGTAGGACCCGCAGGGGGCCGAGCAATCAGCCCCAGCATTTT	CASRTRRGPSNQPQHF
NA	TRBV11-3	TRBJ2-2	NA	TGTGCCAGCAGCTTATCAGCGTTCACCGGGGAGCTGTTTTTT	CASSLSAFTGELFF
NA	TRBV11-3	TRBJ2-1	NA	TGTGCCAGCAGCTTACGGGGGAGCTCCTACAATGAGCAGTTCTTC	CASSLRGSSYNEQFF
few	TRBV27	TRBJ2-2	TRBD2	TGTGCCAGCAGTTCGATCCGGGGACTAGATTCACCCGGGGAGCTGTTTTTT	CASSSIRGLDSPGELFF
NA	TRBV20-1	TRBJ1-1	NA	TGCAGTACTAGGAGGATGAACACTGAAGCTTTCTTT	CSTRRMNTEAFF
few	TRBV28	TRBJ1-5	NA	TGTGCCAGCAGTTTTGGGCAGGGGTACTATAGCAATCAGCCCCAGCATTTT	CASSFGQGYYSNQPQHF
NA	TRBV7-8	TRBJ2-7	NA	TGTGCCAGCAGCTTAGGGGTGGTACCTCACGAGCAGTACTTC	CASSLGVVPHEQYF
NA	TRBV7-2	TRBJ2-7	TRBD2	TGTGCCAGCAGTTTTACTAGCGGGGGTTCCTACGAGCAGTACTTC	CASSFTSGGSYEQYF
NA	TRBV19	TRBJ1-5	NA	TGTGCCAGTAACCCACAGGGAGATCAGCCCCAGCATTTT	CASNPQGDQPQHF
NA	TRBV7-8	TRBJ2-7	NA	TGTGCCAGCAGCTTAGCGAGGGCTGGGGGGGAGCAGTACTTC	CASSLARAGGEQYF
NA	TRBV7-9	TRBJ2-7	TRBD2	TGTGCCACCACGGGACTAGCGGACTACGAGCAGTACTTC	CATTGLADYEQYF
few	TRBV27	TRBJ2-5	NA	TGTGCCAGCAGTCCCACACGGGACTTACAAGAGACCCAGTACTTC	CASSPTRDLQETQYF
NA	TRBV19	TRBJ2-1	NA	TGTGCCAGTAGTATCGGCGGGACTTGGTACAATGAGCAGTTCTTC	CASSIGGTWYNEQFF
few	TRBV11-3	TRBJ1-6	NA	TGTGCCAGCAGCCCTCGGAATAATTCACCCCTCCACTTT	CASSPRNNSPLHF
NA	TRBV7-9	TRBJ1-1	NA	TGTGCCAGCAGCTTCGGGGTTCGGACTGAAGCTTTCTTT	CASSFGVRTEAFF
NA	TRBV7-2	TRBJ2-1	NA	TGTGCCAGCAGCTTAGCCTTAGGGGGGGCCAATGAGCAGTTCTTC	CASSLALGGANEQFF
NA	TRBV6-1	TRBJ1-6	TRBD1	TGTGCCAGCCTGGACAGGGCCCGTTATAATTCACCCCTCCACTTT	CASLDRARYNSPLHF
NA	TRBV6-2/TRBV6-3	TRBJ2-5	TRBD2	TGTGCCAGCAGGAGAGCGGGAGGGGGCGAGACCCAGTACTTC	CASRRAGGGETQYF
NA	TRBV7-2	TRBJ1-2	NA	TGTGCCAGCAGGGCGGACTATGGCTACACCTTC	CASRADYGYTF
NA	TRBV12-3/TRBV12-4	TRBJ1-2	NA	TGTGCCAGCAGTTTTAGTCAGGGCCATGGCTACACCTTC	CASSFSQGHGYTF
NA	TRBV5-1	TRBJ2-3	TRBD1	TGCGCCAGCAGCTCTCCCGGGACAGGGGGCTACTCCACAGATACGCAGTATTTT	CASSSPGTGGYSTDTQYF